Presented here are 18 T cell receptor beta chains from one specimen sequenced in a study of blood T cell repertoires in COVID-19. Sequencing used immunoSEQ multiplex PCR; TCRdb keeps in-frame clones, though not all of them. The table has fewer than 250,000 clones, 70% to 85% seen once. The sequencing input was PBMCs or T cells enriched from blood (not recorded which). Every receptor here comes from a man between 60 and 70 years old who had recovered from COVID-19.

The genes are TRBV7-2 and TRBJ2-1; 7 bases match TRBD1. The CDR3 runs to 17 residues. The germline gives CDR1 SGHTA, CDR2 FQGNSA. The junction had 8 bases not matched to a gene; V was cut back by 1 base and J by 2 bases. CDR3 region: CASSLGWGQSAYNEQFF. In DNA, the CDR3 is TGTGCCAGCAGCTTAGGATGGGGACAGTCTGCCTACAATGAGCAGTTCTTC.

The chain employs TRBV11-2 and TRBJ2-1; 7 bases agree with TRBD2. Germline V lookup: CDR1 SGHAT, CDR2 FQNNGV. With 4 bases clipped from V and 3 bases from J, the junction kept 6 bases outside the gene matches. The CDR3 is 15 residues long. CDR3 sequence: CASSSGRDYYNEQFF. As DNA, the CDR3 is TGTGCCAGCAGCTCAGGGCGGGACTACTACAATGAGCAGTTCTTC.

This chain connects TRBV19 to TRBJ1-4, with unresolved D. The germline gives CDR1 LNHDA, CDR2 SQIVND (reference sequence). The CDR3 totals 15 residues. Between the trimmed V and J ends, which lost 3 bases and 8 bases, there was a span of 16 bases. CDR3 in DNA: TGTGCCAGTAGTATGATGGGAGGGAAAGACGAAAAACTGTTTTTT. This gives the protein CASSMMGGKDEKLFF.

The CDR3 loop is CASRPDRAPSYEQYF. The CDR3 DNA sequence: TGTGCCAGCAGGCCCGACAGGGCCCCTTCCTACGAGCAGTACTTC. This chain joins TRBV11-3 and TRBJ2-7, with 7 bases identical to TRBD1. Looked up from germline, CDR1 is SGHNT and CDR2 is YENEEA. This CDR3 contains 15 residues. Trimming cost V 6 bases and J 1 base; bases outside gene matches: 9.

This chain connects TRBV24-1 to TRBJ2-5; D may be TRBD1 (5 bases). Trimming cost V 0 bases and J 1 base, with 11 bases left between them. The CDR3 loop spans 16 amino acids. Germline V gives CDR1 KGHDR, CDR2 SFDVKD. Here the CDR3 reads CATSDLQTASQETQYF. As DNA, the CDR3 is TGTGCCACCAGTGATTTGCAGACAGCCTCCCAAGAGACCCAGTACTTC.

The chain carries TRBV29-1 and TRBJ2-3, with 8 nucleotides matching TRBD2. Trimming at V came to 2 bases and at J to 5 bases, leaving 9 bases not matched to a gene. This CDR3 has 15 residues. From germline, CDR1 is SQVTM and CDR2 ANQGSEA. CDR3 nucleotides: TGCAGCGTTGAATACTTTGGACTAGCTAGAGATACGCAGTATTTT. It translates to CSVEYFGLARDTQYF.

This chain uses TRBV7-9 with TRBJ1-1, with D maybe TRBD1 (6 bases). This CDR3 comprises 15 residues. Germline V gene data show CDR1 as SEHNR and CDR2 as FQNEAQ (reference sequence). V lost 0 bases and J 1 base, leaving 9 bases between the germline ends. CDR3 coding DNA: TGTGCCAGCAGCTTAGCCGGGACACCGAACACTGAAGCTTTCTTT. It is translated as CASSLAGTPNTEAFF.

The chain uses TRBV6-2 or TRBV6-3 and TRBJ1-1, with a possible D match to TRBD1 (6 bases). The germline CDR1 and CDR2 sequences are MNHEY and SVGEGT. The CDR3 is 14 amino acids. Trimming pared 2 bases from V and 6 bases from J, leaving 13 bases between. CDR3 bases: TGTGCCAGCAGTTACGTTCGGGGGGCACCTGAAGCTTTCTTT. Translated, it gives CASSYVRGAPEAFF.

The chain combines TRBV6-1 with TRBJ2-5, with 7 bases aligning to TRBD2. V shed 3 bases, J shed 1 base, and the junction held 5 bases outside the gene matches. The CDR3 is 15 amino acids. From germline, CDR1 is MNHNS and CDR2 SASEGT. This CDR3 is CASSDPRLAQETQYF. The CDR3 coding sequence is TGTGCCAGCAGTGACCCTAGACTAGCCCAAGAGACCCAGTACTTC.

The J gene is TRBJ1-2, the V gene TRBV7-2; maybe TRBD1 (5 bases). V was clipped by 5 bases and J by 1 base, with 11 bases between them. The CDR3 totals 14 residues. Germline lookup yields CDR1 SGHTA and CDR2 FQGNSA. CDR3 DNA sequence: TGTGCCAGCAGCATGGACACGTTTAACTATGGCTACACCTTC. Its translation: CASSMDTFNYGYTF.

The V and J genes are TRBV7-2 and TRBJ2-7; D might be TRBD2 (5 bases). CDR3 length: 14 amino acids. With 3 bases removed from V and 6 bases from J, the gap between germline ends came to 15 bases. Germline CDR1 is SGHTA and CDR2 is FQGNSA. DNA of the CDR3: TGTGCCAGCAGCTTCTCCCCGGACTTAACCGAGCAGTACTTC. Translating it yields CASSFSPDLTEQYF.

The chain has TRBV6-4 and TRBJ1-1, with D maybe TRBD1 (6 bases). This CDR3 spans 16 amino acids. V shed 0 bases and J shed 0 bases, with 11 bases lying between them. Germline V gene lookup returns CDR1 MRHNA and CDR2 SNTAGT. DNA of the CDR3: TGTGCCAGCAGTGACTCGAATGACAGGCTGAACACTGAAGCTTTCTTT. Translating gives CASSDSNDRLNTEAFF.

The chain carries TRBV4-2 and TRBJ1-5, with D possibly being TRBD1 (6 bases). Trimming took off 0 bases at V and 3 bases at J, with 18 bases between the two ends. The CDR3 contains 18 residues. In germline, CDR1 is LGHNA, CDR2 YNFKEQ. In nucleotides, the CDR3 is TGTGCCAGCAGCCAAGATCATCCCGGGAGGGGGAACAATCAGCCCCAGCATTTT. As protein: CASSQDHPGRGNNQPQHF.

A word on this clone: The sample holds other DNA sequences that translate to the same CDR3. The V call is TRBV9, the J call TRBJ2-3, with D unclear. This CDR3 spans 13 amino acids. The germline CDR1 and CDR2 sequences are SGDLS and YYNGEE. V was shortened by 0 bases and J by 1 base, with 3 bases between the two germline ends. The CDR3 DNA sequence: TGTGCCAGCAGCGTAGGCGGCACAGATACGCAGTATTTT. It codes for CASSVGGTDTQYF.

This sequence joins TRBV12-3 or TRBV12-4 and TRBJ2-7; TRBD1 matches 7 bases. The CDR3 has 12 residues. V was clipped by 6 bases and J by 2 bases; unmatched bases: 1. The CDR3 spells CASRTGTYEQYF. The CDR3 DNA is TGTGCCAGCAGGACAGGGACCTACGAGCAGTACTTC.

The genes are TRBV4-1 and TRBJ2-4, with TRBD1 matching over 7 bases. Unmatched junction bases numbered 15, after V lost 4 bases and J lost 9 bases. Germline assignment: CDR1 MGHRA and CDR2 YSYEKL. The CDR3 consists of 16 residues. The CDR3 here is CASSREDRSVPSIQYF. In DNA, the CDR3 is TGCGCCAGCAGCCGAGAGGACAGGTCTGTTCCCAGCATTCAGTACTTC.

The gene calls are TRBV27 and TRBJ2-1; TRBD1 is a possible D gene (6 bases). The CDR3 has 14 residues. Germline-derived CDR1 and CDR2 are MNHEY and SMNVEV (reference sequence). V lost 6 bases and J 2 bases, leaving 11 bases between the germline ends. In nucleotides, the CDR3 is TGTGCCAGCAGCGGACAGTCCACCTACAATGAGCAGTTCTTC. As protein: CASSGQSTYNEQFF.

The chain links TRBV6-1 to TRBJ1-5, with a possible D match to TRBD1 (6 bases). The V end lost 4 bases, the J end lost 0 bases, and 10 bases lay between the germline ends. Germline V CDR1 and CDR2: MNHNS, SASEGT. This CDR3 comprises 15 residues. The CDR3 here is CASSAYRDSNQPQHF. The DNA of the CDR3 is TGTGCCAGCAGTGCCTACAGGGATAGCAATCAGCCCCAGCATTTT.